This T cell receptor beta chain was captured by sequencing in a study of shared clonotypes between healthy human individuals. Study-wide points: Unshared clonotypes carried lower generation probabilities than those common to all four donors.

Only in-frame clones appear in the TCRdb table, and some are missing; sequencing was by immunoSEQ multiplex PCR. This table holds more than 2 million clones, just under 95% found once. Turning to this clone: What it binds is unknown.

CD45RO-negative cells were positively selected for CCR7, leaving out terminally differentiated effector memory CD45RA+ cells. Trimming removed 6 bases from V and 7 bases from J, with 17 bases in between. CDR3 length: 14 amino acids. Germline V CDR1 and CDR2: SGHVS, FQNEAQ. The chain carries TRBV7-8 and TRBJ2-3; possible D gene TRBD2, 5 bases. Sequenced material: naive CD8+ T cells from PBMCs. The clonotype comes from a man aged 18-30 years in good health. Some clones in this sample may be carry-over from other donors' samples. CDR3 amino acids: CASRAVFPGNTQYF. The CDR3 coding sequence is TGTGCCAGCAGAGCGGTTTTCCCGGGGAATACGCAGTATTTT. The variable domain in full, with the rest retrieved from reference TRBV7-8 and TRBJ2-3, is GAGVSQSPRYKVAKRGQDVALRCDPISGHVSLFWYQQALGQGPEFLTYFQNEAQLDKSGLPSDRFFAERPEGSVSTLKIQRTQQEDSAVYLCASRAVFPGNTQYFGPGTRLTVL.